Each of the 5 T cell receptor beta chains below was sequenced from the same sample in a study of identical twins. MiXCR, applied by TCRdb to the 5' RACE reads, yields one record per CDR3 protein. The profile shows a few hundred thousand distinct CDR3 sequences, roughly 9.8% of them singletons. This sample also belongs to another study, concerning yellow fever vaccine responses in identical twins.

The specimen was CD8+ T cells sorted from blood. The source of these receptors is a woman younger than 30 in good health.

This clonotype was recorded many times. The V gene is TRBV27, the J gene TRBJ1-2; 8 nucleotides align to TRBD1. This CDR3 contains 17 residues. Germline CDR1 reads MNHEY; CDR2 reads SMNVEV (reference sequence). With V trimmed by 4 bases and J by 2 bases, 12 bases remained unmatched. This chain's CDR3 is CASSSRDRRNRNYGYTF. CDR3 DNA sequence: TGTGCCAGCAGTTCCCGGGACAGGAGAAACCGAAACTATGGCTACACCTTC.

This clonotype was seen many times. The V call is TRBV4-1, the J call TRBJ2-1; the match to TRBD1 covers 7 bases. This CDR3 has 16 residues. The V and J ends lost 2 bases and 0 bases, in that order; junction bases with no gene match: 4. Germline-derived CDR1 and CDR2 are MGHRA and YSYEKL. The CDR3 protein is CASSQPQGPSYNEQFF. The CDR3 coding sequence is TGCGCCAGCAGCCAACCACAGGGGCCCTCCTACAATGAGCAGTTCTTC.

There are many counts of this clonotype. The chain links TRBV11-2 to TRBJ2-6, with TRBD1 as a possible D gene (7 bases). The CDR3 covers 15 residues. Between the trimmed V and J ends, which lost 0 bases and 10 bases, there was a span of 13 bases. The V gene's germline CDR1 is SGHAT and CDR2 FQNNGV. CDR3 coding DNA: TGTGCCAGCAGCTTAGATCAGACAGGGAGGAACGTCCTGACTTTC. This translates into CASSLDQTGRNVLTF.

This clonotype was seen many times. V is TRBV28 and J is TRBJ2-7; possibly TRBD1 for D (6 bases). Germline V gene sequence: CDR1 MDHEN, CDR2 SYDVKM. Trimming took 6 bases from V and 2 from J, leaving 11 bases between them. The CDR3 contains 13 residues. DNA of the CDR3: TGTGCCAGCAGGGGAACAGGGACCTACGAGCAGTACTTC. It translates to CASRGTGTYEQYF.

This clonotype has a count of ten or more. The rearrangement joins TRBV29-1 to TRBJ2-7; D may correspond to TRBD1 or TRBD2 (5 bases each). V was shortened by 3 bases and J by 3 bases, with 15 bases between the two germline ends. The CDR3 spans 14 residues. Germline loops: CDR1 SQVTM, CDR2 ANQGSEA. The CDR3 here is CSVDLGGPDYEQYF. The CDR3 nucleotides are TGCAGCGTTGATCTTGGGGGACCAGACTACGAGCAGTACTTC.